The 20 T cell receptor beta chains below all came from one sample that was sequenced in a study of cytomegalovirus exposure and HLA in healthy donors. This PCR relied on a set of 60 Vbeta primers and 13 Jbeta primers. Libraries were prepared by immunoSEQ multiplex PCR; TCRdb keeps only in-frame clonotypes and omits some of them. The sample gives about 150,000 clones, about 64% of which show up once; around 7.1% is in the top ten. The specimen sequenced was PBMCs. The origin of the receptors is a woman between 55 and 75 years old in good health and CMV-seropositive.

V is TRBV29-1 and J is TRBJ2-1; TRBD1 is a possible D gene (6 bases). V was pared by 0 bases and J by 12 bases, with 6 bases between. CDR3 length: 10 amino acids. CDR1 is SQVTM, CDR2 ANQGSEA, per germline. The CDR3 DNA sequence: TGCAGCGTTGAAGAGGACAGGCAGTTCTTC. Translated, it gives CSVEEDRQFF.

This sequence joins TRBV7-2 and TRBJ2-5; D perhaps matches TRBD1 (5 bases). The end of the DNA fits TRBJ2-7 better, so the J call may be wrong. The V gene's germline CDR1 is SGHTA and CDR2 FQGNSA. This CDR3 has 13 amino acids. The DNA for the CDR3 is TGTGCCAGCAGCTTAGCACAGGTCTACGAGCAGTACTTC. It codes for CASSLAQVYEQYF.

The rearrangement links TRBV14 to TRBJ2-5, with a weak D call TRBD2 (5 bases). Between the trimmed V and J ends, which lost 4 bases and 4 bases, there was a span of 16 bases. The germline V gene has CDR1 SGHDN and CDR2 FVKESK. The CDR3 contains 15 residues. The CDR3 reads CASSPEGRELETQYF. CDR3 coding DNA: TGTGCCAGCAGCCCCGAAGGGAGAGAACTAGAGACCCAGTACTTC.

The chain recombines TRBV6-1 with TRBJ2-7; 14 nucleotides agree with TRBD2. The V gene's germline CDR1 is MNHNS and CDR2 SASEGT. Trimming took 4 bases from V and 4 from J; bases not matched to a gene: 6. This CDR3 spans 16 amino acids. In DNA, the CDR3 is TGTGCCAGCAGTGGCGGGACTAGCGGGAGTCCGTACGAGCAGTACTTC. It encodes CASSGGTSGSPYEQYF.

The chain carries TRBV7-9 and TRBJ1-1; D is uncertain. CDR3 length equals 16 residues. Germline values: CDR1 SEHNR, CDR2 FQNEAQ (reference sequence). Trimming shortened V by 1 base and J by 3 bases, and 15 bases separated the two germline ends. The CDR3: CASSLEYEGSDTEAFF. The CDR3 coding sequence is TGTGCCAGCAGCTTAGAATATGAGGGTTCTGACACTGAAGCTTTCTTT.

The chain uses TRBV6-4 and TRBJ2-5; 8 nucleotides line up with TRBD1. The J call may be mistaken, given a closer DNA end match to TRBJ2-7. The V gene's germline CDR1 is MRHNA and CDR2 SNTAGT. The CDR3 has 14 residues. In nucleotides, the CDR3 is TGTGCCAGCAGCCCGGACAGGGCTTCCTACGAGCAGTACTTC. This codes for CASSPDRASYEQYF.

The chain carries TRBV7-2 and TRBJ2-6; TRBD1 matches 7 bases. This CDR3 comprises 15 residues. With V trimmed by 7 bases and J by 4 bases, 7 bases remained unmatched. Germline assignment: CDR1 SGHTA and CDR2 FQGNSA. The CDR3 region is CASNYPGQGANVLTF. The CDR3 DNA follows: TGTGCCAGCAACTATCCGGGACAGGGGGCCAACGTCCTGACTTTC.

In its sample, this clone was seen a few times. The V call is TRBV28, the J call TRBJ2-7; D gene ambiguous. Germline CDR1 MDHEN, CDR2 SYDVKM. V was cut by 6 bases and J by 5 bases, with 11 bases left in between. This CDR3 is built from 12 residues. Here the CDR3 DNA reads TGTGCCAGCAGAACCCTACCCCACGAGCAGTACTTC. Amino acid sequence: CASRTLPHEQYF.

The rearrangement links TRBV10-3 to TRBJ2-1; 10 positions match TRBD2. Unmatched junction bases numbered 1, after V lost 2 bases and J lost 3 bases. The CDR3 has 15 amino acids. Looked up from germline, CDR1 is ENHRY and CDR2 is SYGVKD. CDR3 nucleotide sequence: TGTGCCATCAGTGAGGGGACTAGCGACTACAATGAGCAGTTCTTC. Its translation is CAISEGTSDYNEQFF.

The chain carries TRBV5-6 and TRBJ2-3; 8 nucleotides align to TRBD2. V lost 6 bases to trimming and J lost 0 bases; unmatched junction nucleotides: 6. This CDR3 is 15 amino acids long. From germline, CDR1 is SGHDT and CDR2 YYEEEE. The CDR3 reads CASNGRAFSTDTQYF. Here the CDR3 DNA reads TGTGCCAGCAACGGGAGGGCTTTTAGCACAGATACGCAGTATTTT.

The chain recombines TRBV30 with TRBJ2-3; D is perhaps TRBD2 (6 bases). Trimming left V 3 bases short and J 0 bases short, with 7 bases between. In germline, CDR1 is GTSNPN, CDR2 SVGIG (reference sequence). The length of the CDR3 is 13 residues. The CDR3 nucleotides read TGTGCCTGGAGGGGGACTAGCACAGATACGCAGTATTTT. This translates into CAWRGTSTDTQYF.

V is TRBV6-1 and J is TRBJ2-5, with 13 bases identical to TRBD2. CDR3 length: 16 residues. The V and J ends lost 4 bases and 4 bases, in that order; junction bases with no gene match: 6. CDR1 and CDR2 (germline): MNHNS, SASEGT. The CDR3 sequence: CASSGTSGSPGETQYF. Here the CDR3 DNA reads TGTGCCAGCAGTGGGACTAGCGGGAGTCCTGGAGAGACCCAGTACTTC.

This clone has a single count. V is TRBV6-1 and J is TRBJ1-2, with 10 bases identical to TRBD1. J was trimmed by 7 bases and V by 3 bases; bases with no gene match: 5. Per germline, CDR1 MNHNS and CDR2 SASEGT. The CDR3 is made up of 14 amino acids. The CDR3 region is CASSEGQGFGGYTF. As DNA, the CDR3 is TGTGCCAGCAGTGAGGGACAGGGGTTCGGTGGCTACACCTTC.

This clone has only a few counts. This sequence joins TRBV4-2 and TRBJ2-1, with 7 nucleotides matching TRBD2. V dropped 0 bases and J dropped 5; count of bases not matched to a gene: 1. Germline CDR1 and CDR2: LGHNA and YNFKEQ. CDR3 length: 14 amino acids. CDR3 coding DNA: TGTGCCAGCAGCCAAGAGGGAGGGGACAATGAGCAGTTCTTC. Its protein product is CASSQEGGDNEQFF.

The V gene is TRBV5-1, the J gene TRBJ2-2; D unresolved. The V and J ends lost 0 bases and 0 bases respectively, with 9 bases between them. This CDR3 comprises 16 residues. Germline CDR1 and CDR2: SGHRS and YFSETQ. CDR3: CASSLDRGTNTGELFF. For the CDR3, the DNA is TGCGCCAGCAGCTTGGATCGAGGAACGAACACCGGGGAGCTGTTTTTT.

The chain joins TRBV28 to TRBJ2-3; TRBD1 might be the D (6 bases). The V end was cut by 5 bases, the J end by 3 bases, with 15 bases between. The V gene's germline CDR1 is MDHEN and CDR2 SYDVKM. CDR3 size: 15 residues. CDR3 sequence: CASSPHGQGTDTQYF. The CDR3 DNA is TGTGCCAGCAGTCCCCATGGGCAGGGGACAGATACGCAGTATTTT.

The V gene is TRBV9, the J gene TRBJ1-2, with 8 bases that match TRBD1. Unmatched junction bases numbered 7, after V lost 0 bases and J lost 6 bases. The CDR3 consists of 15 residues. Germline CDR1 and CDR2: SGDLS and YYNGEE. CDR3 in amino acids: CASSVGQGSSHGYTF. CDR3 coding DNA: TGTGCCAGCAGCGTAGGACAGGGGTCTTCTCATGGCTACACCTTC.

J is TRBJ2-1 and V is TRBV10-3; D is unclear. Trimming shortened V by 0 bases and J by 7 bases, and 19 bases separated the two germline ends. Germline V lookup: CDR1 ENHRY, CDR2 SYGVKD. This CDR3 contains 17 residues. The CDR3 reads CAISESEGLPALNEQFF. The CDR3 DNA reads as TGTGCCATCAGTGAGTCGGAAGGTCTCCCAGCGCTTAATGAGCAGTTCTTC.

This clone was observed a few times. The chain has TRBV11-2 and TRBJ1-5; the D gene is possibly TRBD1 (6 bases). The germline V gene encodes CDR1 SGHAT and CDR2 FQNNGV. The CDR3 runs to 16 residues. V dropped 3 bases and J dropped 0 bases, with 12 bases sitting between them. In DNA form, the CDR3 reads TGTGCCAGCAGCTTGGCAGGGGAGGGTAGCAATCAGCCCCAGCATTTT. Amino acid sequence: CASSLAGEGSNQPQHF. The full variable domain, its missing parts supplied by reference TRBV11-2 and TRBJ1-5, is EAGVAQSPRYKIIEKRQSVAFWCNPISGHATLYWYQQILGQGPKLLIQFQNNGVVDDSQLPKDRFSAERLKGVDSTLKIQPAKLEDSAVYLCASSLAGEGSNQPQHFGDGTRLSIL.

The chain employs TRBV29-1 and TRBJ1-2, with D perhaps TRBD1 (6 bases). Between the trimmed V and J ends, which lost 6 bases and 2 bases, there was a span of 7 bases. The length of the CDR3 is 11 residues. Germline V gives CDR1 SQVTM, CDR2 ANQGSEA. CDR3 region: CSVDRNYGYTF. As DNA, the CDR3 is TGCAGCGTGGACAGAAACTATGGCTACACCTTC. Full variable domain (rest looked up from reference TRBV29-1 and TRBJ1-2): SAVISQKPSRDICQRGTSLTIQCQVDSQVTMMFWYRQQPGQSLTLIATANQGSEATYESGFVIDKFPISRPNLTFSTLTVSNMSPEDSSIYLCSVDRNYGYTFGSGTRLTVV.